Reported below is one T cell receptor beta chain. What this receptor recognizes is not known. No clone much larger than this one lies a single base away; base qualities are absent. The method was RT-PCR. The instrument given in TCRdb is Illumina HiSeq 2500. The public reads were quality trimmed at Q25 with fastp and then assembled into clones with MiXCR by TCRdb, keeping productive beta chains. Under each unique CDR3 protein, matching rows form one entry showing the most common genes and DNA. A total of 550,000 to 800,000 distinct CDR3 sequences appear in this sample, 15% to 18% of them only once. Of the sample, roughly 11% falls within the top ten clones. The junction shows trimming of 10 bases on V and 1 base on J, and the gene matches do not reach 9 bases of it. CDR1 is given as ENHRY and CDR2 as SYGVKD, both from the germline V gene. The CDR3 numbers 16 residues from cysteine through phenylalanine. Only the CDR3 part of the read is kept: 48 bases, read in frame from the first base.

The sample originates from a study of response to subunit inactivated influenza vaccine listed by TCRdb under 2018. About the full investigation: To follow how T cells responded to a trivalent subunit inactivated influenza vaccine, the researchers relied on deep quantitative profiling of the T cell receptor repertoire.

The investigation overall reported the following: It was suggested by the authors that each seasonal influenza vaccination may recruit only a limited number of new T cells.

The source is a man in his fifties or sixties who received an inactivated influenza vaccine. Donor details come from another sample of the same person, matched by shared clones. The rearrangement joined TRBV10-3 to TRBJ2-3, and TRBD1 matches 12 of the central bases. The sample was PBMCs from blood, taken 11 to 12 days after vaccination. CDR3 reads: CATAGDRGLGTDTQYF. The sequence in DNA is TGTGCCACAGCCGGGGACAGGGGGCTAGGCACAGATACGCAGTATTTT.